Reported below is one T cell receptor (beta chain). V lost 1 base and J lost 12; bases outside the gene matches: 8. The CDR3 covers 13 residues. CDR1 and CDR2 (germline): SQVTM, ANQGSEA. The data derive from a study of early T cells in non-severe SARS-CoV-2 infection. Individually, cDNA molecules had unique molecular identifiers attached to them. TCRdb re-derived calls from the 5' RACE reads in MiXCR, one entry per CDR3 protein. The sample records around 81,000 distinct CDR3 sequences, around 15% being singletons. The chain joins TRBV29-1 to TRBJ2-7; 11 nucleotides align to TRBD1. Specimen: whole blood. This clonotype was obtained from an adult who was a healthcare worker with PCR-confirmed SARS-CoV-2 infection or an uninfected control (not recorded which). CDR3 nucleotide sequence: TGCAGCGTTGAAGCCCCGGGACAGGGGGAAATGTACTTC. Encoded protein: CSVEAPGQGEMYF.